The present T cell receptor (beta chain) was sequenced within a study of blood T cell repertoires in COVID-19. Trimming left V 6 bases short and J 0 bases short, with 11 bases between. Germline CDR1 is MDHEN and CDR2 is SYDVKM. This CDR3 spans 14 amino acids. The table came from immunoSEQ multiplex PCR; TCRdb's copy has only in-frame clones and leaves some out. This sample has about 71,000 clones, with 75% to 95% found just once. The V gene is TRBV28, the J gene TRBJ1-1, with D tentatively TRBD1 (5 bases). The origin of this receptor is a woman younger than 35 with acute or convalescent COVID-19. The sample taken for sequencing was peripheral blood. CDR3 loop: CASSQPRVNTEAFF. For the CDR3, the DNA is TGTGCCAGCAGCCAGCCCAGGGTGAACACTGAAGCTTTCTTT.